This T cell receptor beta chain was identified in a study of PD-1 blockade in classical Hodgkin lymphoma. Notes on the study in general: Newly diagnosed patients and complete responders had comparable diversity at baseline.

Autologous stem cell transplantation was followed by relapse in every patient, and brentuximab vedotin exposure varied. About this clone itself: Its target is unknown.

The table came from immunoSEQ multiplex PCR; TCRdb's copy has only in-frame clones and leaves some out. Among just over 35,000 clones listed, around 63% were seen once. The CDR3 sequence is 14 residues long. The J segment lost 4 bases and the V segment lost 6 bases, leaving 7 bases of the junction unmatched. CDR1 LNHDA and CDR2 SQIVND come from the germline V gene (reference sequence). The receptor was isolated from a human donor with classical Hodgkin lymphoma. This chain uses TRBV19 with TRBJ1-2, with 8 bases identical to TRBD1. Sequences were derived from peripheral blood mononuclear cells (PBMCs), sampled before the second cycle of nivolumab. The CDR3 DNA sequence: TGTGCCAGTAGAACTACAGGGGGGAGCTATGGCTACACCTTC. Protein product: CASRTTGGSYGYTF.